This T cell receptor (beta chain) was sequenced in a study of shared clonotypes between healthy human individuals. Study details: Samples came from two female and three male donors aged 18 to 49.

V was pared by 0 bases and J by 0 bases, with 12 bases between. Germline CDR1 SGHTA, CDR2 FQGNSA. The CDR3 has 16 residues. TCRdb's table, derived via immunoSEQ multiplex PCR, lists solely in-frame clones and lacks some. The repertoire holds around 580,000 clones, nearly 98% seen once, with more than 0.3% in the top ten. Terminally differentiated effector memory CD45RA+ cells were left out of the naive CD8 fraction, which was CD45RO-negative and positively selected for CCR7. The J gene is TRBJ2-7, the V gene TRBV7-2; no definite D call. The source material was naive CD8+ T cells sorted from blood. The TCR comes from a man between 25 and 39 years old in good health. CDR3 DNA: TGTGCCAGCAGCTTAGCAAGTGGGATAAGCTCCTACGAGCAGTACTTC. Translated, it gives CASSLASGISSYEQYF.